These 4 T cell receptor beta chains were all obtained from the same sample, sequenced in a study of Tregs in tolerant kidney transplant recipients (dated by TCRdb to between 2018 and 2021). Receptor libraries were prepared by the immunoSEQ multiplex PCR assay. In its TCRdb copy, this immuneACCESS table keeps in-frame sequences only and misses some clones. Where compared with another copy, unresolved V genes explain less than half of these, and the others have no known cause. This sample's table lists around 48,000 clones. Roughly 0.89% of the sample is in the top ten clones. Read against the paper, the sample's time point label means: blood sample drawn before combined kidney and bone marrow transplant. Sequencing was performed on CD4+ T cells from blood, taken before the transplant. Receptor source: a human donor who received a combined kidney and bone marrow transplant.

With regard to this clone: Coverage ceases 3 residues before the CDR3 finishes, and the germline J gene fills in the end. V is TRBV7-3 and J is TRBJ2-3; no firm D call. Trimming pared 3 bases from V and 4 bases from J, leaving 14 bases between. Germline loops: CDR1 SGHTA, CDR2 FQGTGA. The CDR3 contains 15 residues. The part of the CDR3 DNA that was read is TGTGCCAGCAGCTTCGTGGGCTCGAGCTCAGATACG. Translating gives CASSFVGSSSDT. The whole CDR3 is CASSFVGSSSDTQYF.

In regard to this clone: The CDR3 end lies 3 residues beyond the end of the read and is filled in from the germline J gene. The chain carries TRBV20-1 and TRBJ2-2; 10 bases align to TRBD2. CDR1 DFQATT and CDR2 SNEGSKA come from the germline V gene (reference sequence). This CDR3 comprises 17 residues. The trim removed 0 bases at V and 5 bases at J, leaving 9 bases unmatched. The DNA read from the CDR3 is TGCAGTGCTAGAGACCTAGCGGGAGTGATGGGTACCGGGGAG. Translated: CSARDLAGVMGTGE. The whole CDR3 reads CSARDLAGVMGTGELFF.

The CDR3 region is CASSRGGVAFF. The CDR3 DNA, read in part, is TGTGCCAGCTCACGGGGGGGGGTC. V is TRBV18 and J is TRBJ1-1, with a possible D match to TRBD1 (5 bases). The read halts 3 residues ahead of the CDR3 end, with the missing end drawn from the germline J gene. The CDR3 is made up of 11 amino acids. CDR1 and CDR2 (germline): KGHSH, LQKENI. Drawing the rest from reference TRBV18 and TRBJ1-1, the complete variable domain is NAGVMQNPRHLVRRRGQEARLRCSPMKGHSHVYWYRQLPEEGLKFMVYLQKENIIDESGMPKERFSAEFPKEGPSILRIQQVVRGDSAAYFCASSRGGVAFFGQGTRLTVV.

Turning to this clone: The read terminates 3 residues before the CDR3 end, so the remaining end is supplied by the germline J gene. This rearrangement joins TRBV2 to TRBJ2-7; the D is unclear. V dropped 2 bases and J dropped 0 bases, with 14 bases sitting between them. CDR3 length equals 16 residues. Germline V CDR1 and CDR2: SNHLY, FYNNEI. The DNA read from the CDR3 is TGTGCCAGCAGTGAATACGTCAAGCGAAGCTCCTACGAG. Its translation: CASSEYVKRSSYE. The CDR3 as a whole reads CASSEYVKRSSYEQYF.